These 21 T cell receptor beta chains share one sample of origin, sequenced in a study of T cell repertoires in cytomegalovirus infection. These receptors lack a known antigen. TCRdb independently ran MiXCR on the reads; one entry per CDR3 protein. This table has some 920,000 distinct CDR3 sequences, 25% to 40% appearing once. Source: cultured CD8+ T cells from PBMCs, taken from culture after CMV antigen stimulation. All receptors come from a human donor in good health (CMV status not recorded). Some clones in this sample may be carry-over from other donors' samples.

The genes are TRBV19 and TRBJ1-2; D is undetermined. Per the germline V gene, CDR1 is LNHDA and CDR2 is SQIVND (reference sequence). V lost 3 bases to trimming and J lost 4 bases, with 15 bases between them. This CDR3 is built from 15 residues. The CDR3: CASSIDPSPLYGYTF. In DNA form, the CDR3 reads TGTGCCAGTAGTATCGACCCTTCGCCCCTCTATGGCTACACCTTC.

This clonotype was seen more than once but under ten times. J is TRBJ2-7 and V is TRBV20-1; 8 positions match TRBD1. This CDR3 region has 15 residues. Germline CDR1 reads DFQATT; CDR2 reads SNEGSKA (reference sequence). After removal of 1 base from V and 3 bases from J, the junction contained 8 bases not matched to a gene. The CDR3 nucleotides read TGCAGTGCTAGAGCCCCACAGACAGGGGACTACGAGCAGTACGTC. It codes for CSARAPQTGDYEQYV.

This clonotype was picked up a small number of times. The V gene is TRBV15, the J gene TRBJ2-1; a weak D match, TRBD2 (6 bases). The germline gives CDR1 LNHNV, CDR2 YYDKDF (reference sequence). The CDR3 loop spans 14 amino acids. Trimming shortened V by 0 bases and J by 9 bases, and 12 bases separated the two germline ends. The CDR3 loop reads CATSREIGGGEQFF. CDR3 nucleotides: TGTGCCACCAGCAGAGAGATCGGGGGTGGTGAGCAGTTCTTC.

The CDR3 nucleotides read TGCGCCAGCAGCTTGGAGGGCCAGCGCTCCTACAATGAGCAGTTCTTC. Its translation is CASSLEGQRSYNEQFF. The genes are TRBV5-1 and TRBJ2-1; D not certain. The CDR3 has 16 amino acids. V lost 0 bases, J lost 0 bases, and 10 bases lay in between. Germline-derived CDR1 and CDR2 are SGHRS and YFSETQ.

This clonotype occurred many times. The J gene is TRBJ2-3, the V gene TRBV7-2; D unresolved. Germline lookup yields CDR1 SGHTA and CDR2 FQGNSA. Trimming took 5 bases from V and 2 from J, leaving 14 bases between them. The CDR3 is 15 amino acids. The CDR3 bases are TGTGCCAGCAGCAACCCCAATGGGAACACAGATACGCAGTATTTT. This translates into CASSNPNGNTDTQYF.

The chain carries TRBV6-6 and TRBJ1-1, with a weak D call TRBD1 (5 bases). The CDR3 runs to 16 residues. V lost 4 bases and J lost 3, with 18 bases in between. Germline V CDR1 and CDR2: MNHNY, SVGAGI (reference sequence). The CDR3 sequence: CASSSLPGTLDTEAFF. The CDR3 nucleotides read TGTGCCAGCAGTTCCCTTCCCGGGACGCTTGACACTGAAGCTTTCTTT.

This clonotype was seen only a few times. The CDR3 loop reads CASSTREFEFGYEQYF. CDR3 coding DNA: TGTGCCAGTAGTACCAGGGAATTCGAATTTGGCTACGAGCAGTACTTC. The chain combines TRBV19 with TRBJ2-7; the D gene is possibly TRBD1 (5 bases). Trimming took 4 bases from V and 3 from J, leaving 19 bases between them. CDR3 size: 16 residues. Germline CDR1 LNHDA, CDR2 SQIVND (reference sequence).

This rearrangement joins TRBV2 to TRBJ1-1, with a tentative D call TRBD1 (6 bases). Germline-derived CDR1 and CDR2 are SNHLY and FYNNEI. This CDR3 region has 12 residues. V dropped 7 bases and J dropped 5 bases, with 11 bases sitting between them. In nucleotides, the CDR3 is TGTGCCAGCATTCGAGGGACAACTGAAGCTTTCTTT. It is translated as CASIRGTTEAFF. The variable domain in full, with the rest retrieved from reference TRBV2 and TRBJ1-1, is EPEVTQTPSHQVTQMGQEVILRCVPISNHLYFYWYRQILGQKVEFLVSFYNNEISEKSEIFDDQFSVERPDGSNFTLKIRSTKLEDSAMYFCASIRGTTEAFFGQGTRLTVV.

The rearrangement joins TRBV6-5 to TRBJ1-1, with a tentative D call TRBD1 (6 bases). V was shortened by 2 bases and J by 3 bases, with 13 bases between the two germline ends. This CDR3 region has 15 residues. CDR1 MNHEY and CDR2 SVGAGI come from the germline V gene. The CDR3 DNA sequence: TGTGCCAGCAGTTACCCGGGGGCAGGGGACACTGAAGCTTTCTTT. Translating gives CASSYPGAGDTEAFF.

As regards this clonotype: This may arise from a read error, as a much more abundant clone is one base away. J is TRBJ1-1 and V is TRBV7-8, with D tentatively TRBD1 (5 bases). The length of the CDR3 is 14 residues. CDR1 is SGHVS, CDR2 FQNEAQ, per germline. The CDR3 spells CVSSLGWGGTEAFF. CDR3 DNA sequence: TGTGTCAGCAGCTTAGGATGGGGGGGGACTGAAGCTTTCTTT.

The chain joins TRBV2 to TRBJ2-7; tentatively, D is TRBD2 (6 bases). This CDR3 comprises 14 residues. V gave up 0 bases and J gave up 2 bases, with 8 bases separating them. In germline, CDR1 is SNHLY, CDR2 FYNNEI. DNA for the CDR3: TGTGCCAGCAGTGAAGCGGAGGGAACCTACGAGCAGTACGTC. The encoded protein is CASSEAEGTYEQYV.

The chain joins TRBV6-5 to TRBJ1-2; D remains unclear. This CDR3 contains 14 residues. With 4 bases removed from V and 7 bases from J, the gap between germline ends came to 16 bases. CDR1 is MNHEY and CDR2 is SVGAGI in the germline V gene. The CDR3 here is CASSSAPGYAGYTF. Written as DNA, the CDR3 is TGTGCCAGCAGTTCCGCCCCGGGTTATGCTGGCTACACCTTC.

This clonotype has a handful of counts. This sequence joins TRBV7-6 and TRBJ1-3, with D possibly TRBD1 on 6 matching bases. Trimming removed 5 bases at V and 4 bases at J, with 24 bases between. CDR3 length: 18 residues. The V gene's germline CDR1 is SGHVS and CDR2 FNYEAQ. This CDR3 is CASSTSKGHRRKGNTIYF. CDR3 DNA: TGTGCCAGCAGCACATCGAAGGGACACCGGAGAAAAGGAAACACCATATATTTT.

V is TRBV19 and J is TRBJ2-4, with unresolved D. CDR1 LNHDA and CDR2 SQIVND come from the germline V gene (reference sequence). V dropped 3 bases and J dropped 1 base, with 13 bases sitting between them. The CDR3 contains 16 residues. CDR3 bases: TGTGCCAGTAGTATCCTGACCACTGGGGCCAAAAACATTCAGTACTTC. This translates into CASSILTTGAKNIQYF.

V usage is TRBV2 and J usage is TRBJ2-1, with D uncertain. The germline V and J ends were trimmed by 6 bases and 8 bases, with 17 bases remaining between them. Germline V gives CDR1 SNHLY, CDR2 FYNNEI. The CDR3 contains 14 residues. DNA of the CDR3: TGTGCCAGCAGAGTCCTGGCACCCGACCATGAGCAGTTCTTC. Translation: CASRVLAPDHEQFF.

This clonotype was picked up a small number of times. The chain is built from TRBV6-2 or TRBV6-3 and TRBJ1-2; TRBD1 agrees at 11 bases. There are 15 residues in the CDR3. Looked up from germline, CDR1 is MNHEY and CDR2 is SVGEGT. Trimming cost V 7 bases and J 2 bases; bases outside gene matches: 6. The CDR3 spells CASTHRDRGNYGYTF. In DNA form, the CDR3 reads TGTGCCAGCACCCACCGGGACAGGGGGAACTATGGCTACACCTTC.

This clonotype was recorded a few times. The J gene is TRBJ2-1, the V gene TRBV12-5, with TRBD2 as a possible D gene (6 bases). The CDR3 runs to 16 residues. V was clipped by 0 bases and J by 2 bases, with 11 bases between them. CDR1 is LGHNT and CDR2 is FRNRAP in the germline V gene. The CDR3 coding sequence is TGTGCTAGTGGTTTGGTACGGAGGGAACCCTACAATGAGCAGTTCTTC. It codes for CASGLVRREPYNEQFF.

The chain recombines TRBV19 with TRBJ1-2; TRBD1 aligns across 10 bases. The CDR3 is 13 amino acids. Trimming took 11 bases from V and 2 from J; bases not matched to a gene: 5. Per germline, CDR1 LNHDA and CDR2 SQIVND (reference sequence). The CDR3 loop is CAAGTGANYGYTF. The CDR3 DNA sequence: TGTGCCGCTGGGACAGGGGCCAACTATGGCTACACCTTC. The entire variable domain, with the rest obtained from reference TRBV19 and TRBJ1-2, is as follows: DGGITQSPKYLFRKEGQNVTLSCEQNLNHDAMYWYRQDPGQGLRLIYYSQIVNDFQKGDIAEGYSVSREKKESFPLTVTSAQKNPTAFYLCAAGTGANYGYTFGSGTRLTVV.

The V and J genes are TRBV6-5 and TRBJ2-1, with a possible D match to TRBD2 (6 bases). Germline CDR1 is MNHEY and CDR2 is SVGAGI. CDR3 length: 15 amino acids. Trimming cost V 6 bases and J 5 bases, with 17 bases left between them. This CDR3 reads CASSRTSSWNNEQFF. The CDR3 nucleotides are TGTGCCAGCAGCCGTACTAGCTCATGGAACAATGAGCAGTTCTTC.

The CDR3 region has the DNA TGCGCCAGCAGCCAAGAGCAGGCCCAAATGAACACTGAAGCTTTCTTT. It is translated as CASSQEQAQMNTEAFF. The V call is TRBV4-3, the J call TRBJ1-1; D is uncertain. V was shortened by 0 bases and J by 0 bases, with 11 bases between the two germline ends. Germline loops: CDR1 LGHNA, CDR2 YSLEER. CDR3 length: 16 residues.

This clonotype was detected many times. This chain connects TRBV28 to TRBJ1-5; D unclear. Germline V gene data show CDR1 as MDHEN and CDR2 as SYDVKM. The CDR3 is made up of 12 amino acids. V was clipped by 3 bases and J by 7 bases, with 7 bases between them. CDR3 sequence (DNA): TGTGCCAGCAGTTTTCGTGGGCAGCCCCAGCATTTT. This codes for CASSFRGQPQHF. The full variable domain, in which reference TRBV28 and TRBJ1-5 provide the parts outside the CDR3, is DVKVTQSSRYLVKRTGEKVFLECVQDMDHENMFWYRQDPGLGLRLIYFSYDVKMKEKGDIPEGYSVSREKKERFSLILESASTNQTSMYLCASSFRGQPQHFGDGTRLSIL.